This T cell receptor beta chain was documented in a study of memory B cells and T cells in multiple sclerosis. The table came from immunoSEQ multiplex PCR; TCRdb's copy has only in-frame clones and leaves some out. Found here are 30,000 or so clones, about 82% of them singletons; the top ten hold approximately 2.5%. The CDR3 is 16 residues long. The V end lost 2 bases, the J end lost 4 bases, and 17 bases lay between the germline ends. The germline V gene has CDR1 SGHRS and CDR2 YFSETQ. A word on this clone: What it binds is not known.

Separate sequencing covered autoproliferating (CFSE-dim) and non-proliferating (CFSE-high) T cells from stimulus-free culture. Pooled replicate wells came from around 50 million CFSE-labeled PBMCs cultured less than 8 days without stimulus. V gene TRBV5-1 combines with J gene TRBJ2-3, with D perhaps given as TRBD1 or TRBD2 (5 bases each). Sequencing was performed on PBMCs from blood kept in culture. The source is a human donor with multiple sclerosis. This CDR3 is CASSFRDLLFADTQYF. CDR3 coding DNA: TGCGCCAGCAGCTTCCGGGACCTCCTTTTCGCAGATACGCAGTATTTT.